Listed below are T cell receptor beta chains from one sample, sequenced in a study of long-term antiretroviral therapy in people with HIV. TCRdb keeps only in-frame clones here, not all; method: immunoSEQ multiplex PCR. The sample contains more than 25,000 clones, roughly 97% of which appear only once. This sample comprised unsorted PBMCs, obtained 7.6 years after starting antiretroviral therapy. The receptors were sampled from a man aged 30 to 45 with HIV. Both conserved end residues are part of each CDR3. D genes are given only for firm matches. Size values are once, few and many counts, or a class for expanded clones, and some rows have none.

. | TRBJ1-6 | . | TRBV2 | 14 | TGTGCCAGCGTTTTACCACTCTATAATTCACCCCTCCACTTT | CASVLPLYNSPLHF
TRBD1 | TRBJ1-2 | . | TRBV5-6 | 14 | TGTGCCAGCAGCTTGGGAGGGGGCGAGTTTGGCTACACCTTC | CASSLGGGEFGYTF
TRBD2 | TRBJ2-7 | few | TRBV4-3 | 15 | TGCGCCAGCAGCCAAGCTCTAGCGGGCCGCTACGAGCAGTACTTC | CASSQALAGRYEQYF
. | TRBJ2-7 | few | TRBV6-1 | 15 | TGTGCCAGCAGCCTAGTTGTCGGGGCAACCTACGAGCAGTACTTC | CASSLVVGATYEQYF
TRBD1 | TRBJ2-5 | . | TRBV12-5 | 15 | TGTGCTAGTGGGGGGGGACAGGGTAAAGTGGAGACCCAGTACTTC | CASGGGQGKVETQYF
TRBD1 | TRBJ2-7 | . | TRBV5-1 | 15 | TGCGCCAGCAGCCCCCGGACAGGGGCCTCCTACGAGCAGTACTTC | CASSPRTGASYEQYF
. | TRBJ1-5 | . | TRBV4-3 | 14 | TGCGCCAGCAGCCAGGGACGGAACAATCAGCCCCAGCATTTT | CASSQGRNNQPQHF
. | TRBJ1-1 | . | TRBV7-2 | 13 | TGTGCCAGCAGCTTAAAGGGTGGGACTGAAGCTTTCTTT | CASSLKGGTEAFF
. | TRBJ2-2 | . | TRBV5-1 | 12 | TGCGCCAGCAGGGTGAACACCGGGGAGCTGTTTTTT | CASRVNTGELFF
TRBD1 | TRBJ1-6 | . | TRBV7-3 | 16 | TGTGCCAGCAGCTCCCTGGACAGGGTAGTTGATTCACCCCTCCACTTT | CASSSLDRVVDSPLHF
TRBD1 | TRBJ2-1 | . | TRBV13 | 16 | TGTGCCAGCAGCTTAGAAGGGACAGACTCCTACAATGAGCAGTTCTTC | CASSLEGTDSYNEQFF
TRBD1 | TRBJ1-4 | . | TRBV7-6 | 14 | TGTGCCAGCAGCTTAGCACAGGGGGGGAGAAAACTGTTTTTT | CASSLAQGGRKLFF
. | TRBJ1-4 | . | TRBV9 | 13 | TGTGCCAGTCGGCTGGGGCTTCATGAAAAACTGTTTTTT | CASRLGLHEKLFF
. | TRBJ1-5 | . | TRBV15 | 16 | TGTGCCACCAGCAAAGATCTGGGGGACGGCAATCAGCCCCAGCATTTT | CATSKDLGDGNQPQHF
TRBD1 | TRBJ2-1 | . | TRBV5-1 | 16 | TGCGCCAGCAGCTTGGAGTGGGGTTTTAGGGGGCATGAGCAGTTCTTC | CASSLEWGFRGHEQFF
. | TRBJ2-7 | . | TRBV14 | 15 | TGTGCCAGCAGCCCGGGCTTGGGGAGCTCCTACGAGCAGTACTTC | CASSPGLGSSYEQYF
. | TRBJ2-7 | . | TRBV5-4 | 13 | TGTGCCAGCAGCCCGGTGGCCCGCGACGAGCAGTACTTC | CASSPVARDEQYF
. | TRBJ1-4 | . | TRBV14 | 17 | TGTGCCAGCAGCCAAGTTTCGGCGGCAGGGAGGAGGGAAAAACTGTTTTTT | CASSQVSAAGRREKLFF
. | TRBJ1-5 | . | TRBV2 | 14 | TGTGCCAGCAGGGACCCCGGGACCAATCAGCCCCAGCATTTT | CASRDPGTNQPQHF
. | TRBJ1-3 | . | TRBV5-1 | 19 | TGCGCCAGCAGCTTGGAGGGTGCTGGGGGCAGAAGCTCTGGAAACACCATATATTTT | CASSLEGAGGRSSGNTIYF
. | TRBJ1-1 | . | TRBV19 | 11 | TGTGCCAGCCAGGGGATTGCTGAAGCTTTCTTT | CASQGIAEAFF
. | TRBJ1-4 | . | TRBV2 | 15 | TGTGCCAGCAGTCGACCCGGGACGCAGCGGGAAAAACTGTTTTTT | CASSRPGTQREKLFF
. | TRBJ1-5 | . | TRBV27 | 15 | TGTGCCAGCAGTTTATGGGGGAATAGCAATCAGCCCCAGCATTTT | CASSLWGNSNQPQHF
. | TRBJ1-5 | once | TRBV19 | 15 | TGTGCCAGTAGTATGGTCAGGGGAGGCAATCAGCCCCAGCATTTT | CASSMVRGGNQPQHF
TRBD1 | TRBJ2-1 | . | TRBV19 | 16 | TGTGCCAGTAGTATAGATGTTGTGGGACAGGGCCGGGAGCAGTTCTTC | CASSIDVVGQGREQFF
. | TRBJ1-3 | . | TRBV6-6 | 14 | TGTGCCAGCAGTTCTCACAACAGGGTTAACACCATATATTTT | CASSSHNRVNTIYF
TRBD1 | TRBJ1-1 | . | TRBV7-8 | 15 | TGTGCCAGCAGCGACCGACAGGGTATGAACACTGAAGCTTTCTTT | CASSDRQGMNTEAFF
. | TRBJ2-3 | once | TRBV7-6 | 15 | TGTGCCAGCAGCTTAGAACGCTCCCGCACAGATACGCAGTATTTT | CASSLERSRTDTQYF
. | TRBJ2-5 | few | TRBV6-5 | 13 | TGTGCCAGCAGGAGGGACGGAGTTTCTACCCAGTACTTC | CASRRDGVSTQYF
TRBD1 | TRBJ1-2 | . | TRBV7-8 | 15 | TGTGCCAGCAGCTTAGACGGCAGGGGGAACTATGGCTACACCTTC | CASSLDGRGNYGYTF
. | TRBJ1-3 | . | TRBV6-1 | 14 | TGTGCCAGCAGGCCCTCGGGGTCTGGAAACACCATATATTTT | CASRPSGSGNTIYF
. | TRBJ1-6 | few | TRBV19 | 15 | TGTGCCAGTAGTAGTGTGCCAGGGGCCAGCTCACCCCTCCACTTT | CASSSVPGASSPLHF
TRBD2 | TRBJ2-7 | . | TRBV9 | 14 | TGTGCCAGCAGCGTAAGCGGGAGAGGGTACGAGCAGTACTTC | CASSVSGRGYEQYF
TRBD2 | TRBJ2-3 | . | TRBV7-3 | 15 | TGTGCCAGCAGCTTGGGTACGGGGGGGGTGGATACGCAGTATTTT | CASSLGTGGVDTQYF
. | TRBJ1-1 | . | TRBV5-1 | 15 | TGCGCCAGCAGCCCGGGGGGGGAAGGGAACACTGAAGCTTTCTTT | CASSPGGEGNTEAFF
. | TRBJ1-6 | . | TRBV5-6 | 17 | TGTGCCAGCAGCTCCGTCGGGGAGAGCTCCTATAATTCACCCCTCCACTTT | CASSSVGESSYNSPLHF
. | TRBJ1-3 | once | TRBV4-2 | 12 | TGTGCCAGCAGCACGGGGGCTAACACCATATATTTT | CASSTGANTIYF